The 15 T cell receptor delta chains reported below all come from one sample, sequenced in a study of Vδ1+ human thymocytes. Their antigens remain unidentified. Points from the study as a whole: Thymic TRG and TRD repertoires appeared highly polyclonal, with Gaussian CDR3 length distributions.

RNA was extracted from the cells and then reverse transcribed. CDR3 amplicons came from multiplex PCR with pooled V-gene forward and constant-region reverse primers. TCRdb redid clone calling on the multiplex PCR reads using CATT. The profile shows more than 50,000 delta-chain clones, approximately 15% of them singletons. The specimen was Vdelta1+ gamma-delta thymocytes from the thymus. This sample's subset: FACS-sorted CD3+ TCRalphabeta- TCRVdelta1+ TCRVdelta2- thymocytes. The receptor source for this set is a boy younger than two who had congenital heart surgery.

This clone ranks as medium-sized. This chain links TRDV2 with TRDJ1; 7 bases are a match to TRDD3. This CDR3 spans 12 amino acids. Trimming cost V 3 bases and J 4 bases; bases outside gene matches: 1. The germline V gene has CDR1 GEAIGNYY and CDR2 EKD. CDR3 sequence: CACDRGYDKLIF. Here the CDR3 DNA reads TGTGCCTGTGACCGGGGATACGATAAACTCATCTTT.

Only a few counts were recorded for this clone. The chain has TRDV1 and TRDJ1, with TRDD3 matching 10 bases. V dropped 0 bases and J dropped 2; count of bases not matched to a gene: 24. Germline V gene sequence: CDR1 TSWWSYY, CDR2 QGS. The CDR3 runs to 23 residues. CDR3: CALGELKPGPTNWGIGSTDKLIF. CDR3 DNA: TGTGCTCTTGGGGAACTGAAACCGGGTCCTACAAACTGGGGGATCGGATCTACCGATAAACTCATCTTT.

The chain recombines TRDV1 with TRDJ1, with 7 bases fitting TRDD3. Trimming at V came to 2 bases and at J to 1 base, leaving 25 bases not matched to a gene. Germline lookup yields CDR1 TSWWSYY and CDR2 QGS. The CDR3 sequence is 22 residues long. This CDR3 reads CALGEGPSRPYRLGVFTDKLIF. The CDR3 region has the DNA TGTGCTCTTGGGGAAGGACCGTCCCGTCCGTATCGGCTGGGGGTTTTCACCGATAAACTCATCTTT.

The chain has TRDV1 and TRDJ1; 9 bases fit TRDD3. The CDR3 runs 23 residues. V lost 1 base and J lost 0; bases outside the gene matches: 24. Germline CDR1 and CDR2: TSWWSYY and QGS. The CDR3 coding sequence is TGTGCTCTTGGGGAACCGGGGCCCCTACGGACCTATACTGGGGGACCGTACACCGATAAACTCATCTTT. Its protein is CALGEPGPLRTYTGGPYTDKLIF.

About this clone itself: A junction boundary mismatches the germline segment, possibly from a read error. V gene TRDV1 combines with J gene TRDJ1; D may be TRDD3 (6 bases). The CDR3 spans 20 residues. Germline V gene sequence: CDR1 TSWWSYY, CDR2 QGS. CDR3 protein: CALGEPYALRHGGQTDKPIF. The CDR3 nucleotides read TGTGCTCTTGGGGAACCGTACGCCCTCCGCCATGGGGGCCAAACCGATAAACCCATCTTT.

This clone was recorded a few times. This rearrangement joins TRDV1 to TRDJ1; 7 bases fit TRDD3. CDR1 and CDR2 from the germline V gene are TSWWSYY and QGS. J lost 0 bases, V lost 9 bases, and 19 bases had no gene match. The CDR3 is 18 amino acids. This CDR3 reads CALMGRGDMSTYTDKLIF. In DNA form, the CDR3 reads TGTGCTCTGATGGGGAGAGGGGATATGTCGACGTACACCGATAAACTCATCTTT.

The rearrangement links TRDV1 to TRDJ1; 13 nucleotides line up with TRDD3. The trim removed 0 bases at V and 0 bases at J, leaving 22 bases unmatched. This CDR3 has 24 amino acids. Germline CDR1 reads TSWWSYY; CDR2 reads QGS. The CDR3: CALGELSSPLLGDTQSQNTDKLIF. The CDR3 nucleotides are TGTGCTCTTGGGGAACTTTCGTCCCCCTTACTGGGGGATACGCAGTCCCAGAACACCGATAAACTCATCTTT.

This clone was detected only a few times. The chain is built from TRDV1 and TRDJ1; 10 nucleotides match TRDD3. This CDR3 has 18 residues. J was trimmed by 2 bases and V by 2 bases; bases with no gene match: 11. Per the germline V gene, CDR1 is TSWWSYY and CDR2 is QGS. This CDR3 reads CALGELGRELGDTDKLIF. The CDR3 coding sequence is TGTGCTCTTGGGGAATTAGGACGTGAACTGGGGGATACCGATAAACTCATCTTT.

The J gene is TRDJ1, the V gene TRDV1; perhaps D is TRDD2 or TRDD3 (5 bases each). CDR1 and CDR2 from the germline V gene are TSWWSYY and QGS. V dropped 1 base and J dropped 7 bases, with 28 bases sitting between them. The CDR3 loop spans 19 amino acids. The CDR3 nucleotides are TGTGCTCTTGGGGAACCCGAAGGCCTTCGGTTCGGAGGGGGCTGTAAACTCATCTTT. Residues: CALGEPEGLRFGGGCKLIF.

The V gene is TRDV1, the J gene TRDJ1; perhaps TRDD3 as D (6 bases). Trimming took 1 base from V and 6 from J, leaving 24 bases between them. Germline V gene data show CDR1 as TSWWSYY and CDR2 as QGS. This CDR3 has 18 residues. CDR3 sequence reads: CALGERAYPLGGHHKLIF. Here the CDR3 DNA reads TGTGCTCTTGGGGAACGGGCCTACCCCCTTGGGGGGCACCATAAACTCATCTTT.

A few counts support this clone. The chain uses TRDV3 and TRDJ1, with 7 bases that match TRDD3. This CDR3 is built from 14 residues. The germline gives CDR1 TVYSNPD, CDR2 GDNSRS (reference sequence). V shed 5 bases, J shed 0 bases, and the junction held 9 bases outside the gene matches. The CDR3 sequence: CAPYWGMYTDKLIF. The CDR3 DNA reads as TGTGCCCCGTACTGGGGAATGTACACCGATAAACTCATCTTT.

The chain couples TRDV1 to TRDJ1, with 12 bases identical to TRDD3. V trimming: 2 bases; J trimming: 0 bases; junction bases outside the gene matches: 13. The V gene's germline CDR1 is TSWWSYY and CDR2 QGS. The CDR3 is 20 amino acids. CDR3 sequence: CALGEGWCPTGGYYTDKLIF. The CDR3 DNA sequence: TGTGCTCTTGGGGAAGGGTGGTGTCCTACTGGGGGATACTACACCGATAAACTCATCTTT.

This clone has a handful of counts. This chain joins TRDV1 and TRDJ1; D is unclear. The CDR3 is 17 amino acids. The germline V gene has CDR1 TSWWSYY and CDR2 QGS. V lost 4 bases and J 2 bases, leaving 20 bases between the germline ends. As DNA, the CDR3 is TGTGCTCTTGGGGGCCAACGTCCAGGGCTTGGGACCGATAAACTCATCTTT. Residues: CALGGQRPGLGTDKLIF.

The chain combines TRDV1 with TRDJ1; TRDD3 agrees at 11 bases. The germline CDR1 and CDR2 sequences are TSWWSYY and QGS. This CDR3 comprises 22 residues. The V segment lost 6 bases and the J segment 0 bases; nucleotides outside the gene matches: 24. This chain's CDR3 is CALGLTGVLGDNHPLYTDKLIF. The CDR3 nucleotides read TGTGCTCTTGGTCTAACGGGGGTACTGGGGGATAACCACCCCTTGTACACCGATAAACTCATCTTT.

This clone was picked up a small number of times. This chain joins TRDV1 and TRDJ1, with TRDD3 matching 9 bases. The CDR3 length is 18 residues. Germline V CDR1 and CDR2: TSWWSYY, QGS. Losses at the gene ends were 2 bases for V and 3 bases for J; bases not matched to a gene: 13. The CDR3 bases are TGTGCTCTTGGGGAAGGCCCCCTAACGGGGGGATACCCCGATAAACTCATCTTT. It is translated as CALGEGPLTGGYPDKLIF.